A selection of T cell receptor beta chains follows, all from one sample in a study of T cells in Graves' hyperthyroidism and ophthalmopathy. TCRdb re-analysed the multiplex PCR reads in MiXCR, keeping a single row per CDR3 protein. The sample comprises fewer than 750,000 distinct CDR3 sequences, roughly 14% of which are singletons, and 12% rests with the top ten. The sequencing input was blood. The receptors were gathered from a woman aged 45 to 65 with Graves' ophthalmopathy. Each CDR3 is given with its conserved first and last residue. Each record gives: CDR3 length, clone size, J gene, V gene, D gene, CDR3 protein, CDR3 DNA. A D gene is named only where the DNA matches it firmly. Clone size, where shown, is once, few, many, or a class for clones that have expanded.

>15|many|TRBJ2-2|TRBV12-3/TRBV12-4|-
CASSLAGVGTGELFF
TGTGCCAGCAGTTTAGCGGGAGTTGGGACCGGGGAGCTGTTTTTT
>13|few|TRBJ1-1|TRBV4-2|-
CASSPHGNTEAFF
TGTGCCAGCAGCCCCCATGGGAACACTGAAGCTTTCTTT
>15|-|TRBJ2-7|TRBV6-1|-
CASGGPMDSSYEQYF
TGTGCCAGCGGGGGTCCCATGGACAGTTCCTACGAGCAGTACTTC
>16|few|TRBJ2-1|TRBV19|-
CASSISVQRVYNEQFF
TGTGCCAGTAGTATCTCGGTACAGCGGGTTTACAATGAGCAGTTCTTC
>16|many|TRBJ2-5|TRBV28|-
CASSWSYQDEQETQYF
TGTGCCAGCAGTTGGAGCTATCAGGACGAGCAAGAGACCCAGTACTTC
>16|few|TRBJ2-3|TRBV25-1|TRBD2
CASSEVLAGFTDTQYF
TGTGCCAGCAGTGAAGTGTTAGCGGGATTCACAGATACGCAGTATTTT
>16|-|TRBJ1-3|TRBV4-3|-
CASSQEAATSGNTIYF
TGCGCCAGCAGCCAAGAGGCAGCGACCTCTGGAAACACCATATATTTT
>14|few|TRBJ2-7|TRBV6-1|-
CASSHLANSYEQYF
TGTGCCAGCAGTCATTTAGCGAACTCCTACGAGCAGTACTTC
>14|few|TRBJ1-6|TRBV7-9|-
CASSLGFGDSPLHF
TGTGCCAGCAGCTTAGGATTTGGGGATTCACCCCTCCACTTT
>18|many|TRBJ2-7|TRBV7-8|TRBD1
CASSLALLRQGGSYEQYF
TGTGCCAGCAGCTTAGCCCTATTACGACAGGGGGGTTCCTACGAGCAGTACTTC
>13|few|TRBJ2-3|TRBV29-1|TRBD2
CSVDATGLAGTYF
TGCAGCGTTGACGCGACTGGACTAGCGGGAACGTATTTT
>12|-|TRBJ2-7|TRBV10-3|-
CPISESSYEQYF
TGTCCCATCAGTGAGTCCTCCTACGAGCAGTACTTC
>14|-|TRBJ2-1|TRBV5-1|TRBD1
CASSPLDRDNEQFF
TGCGCCAGCAGCCCCCTGGACAGGGACAATGAGCAGTTCTTC
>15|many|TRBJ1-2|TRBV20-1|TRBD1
CSAREPGQGTYGYTF
TGCAGTGCTCGAGAACCGGGACAGGGGACCTATGGCTACACCTTC
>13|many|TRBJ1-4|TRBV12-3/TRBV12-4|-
CASSPDSNEKLFF
TGTGCCAGCAGTCCAGATTCTAATGAAAAACTGTTTTTT
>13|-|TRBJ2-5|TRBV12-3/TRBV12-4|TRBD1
CASSQGAPLVEYF
TGTGCCAGCAGCCAGGGGGCGCCTTTGGTTGAGTACTTC
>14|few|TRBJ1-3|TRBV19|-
CASSIRSSGNTIYF
TGTGCCAGTAGTATTCGGAGCTCTGGAAACACCATATATTTT
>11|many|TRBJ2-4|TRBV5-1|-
CASSLEGIQYF
TGCGCCAGCAGCTTGGAGGGCATTCAGTACTTC
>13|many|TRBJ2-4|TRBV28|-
CASSWVRGYIQYF
TGTGCCAGCAGTTGGGTCAGGGGTTACATTCAGTACTTC
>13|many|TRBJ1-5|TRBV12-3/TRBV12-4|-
CASSLWGSQPQHF
TGTGCCAGCAGTTTATGGGGGAGTCAGCCCCAGCATTTT
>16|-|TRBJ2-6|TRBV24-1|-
CATSDPVGAGANVLTF
TGTGCCACCAGTGACCCCGTGGGGGCTGGGGCCAACGTCCTGACTTTC
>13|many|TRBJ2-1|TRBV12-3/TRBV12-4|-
CASIGDSYNEQFF
TGTGCCAGCATCGGGGACTCCTACAATGAGCAGTTCTTC
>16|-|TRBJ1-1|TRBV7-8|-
CASSYGTTTMNTEAFF
TGTGCCAGCAGCTATGGGACGACTACCATGAACACTGAAGCTTTCTTT
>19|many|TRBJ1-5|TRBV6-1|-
CASSRKGEFGRYSNQPQHF
TGTGCCAGCAGTCGCAAAGGGGAATTCGGGCGTTATAGCAATCAGCCCCAGCATTTT
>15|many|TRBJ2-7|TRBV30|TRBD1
CAWGPRGQGAREQYF
TGTGCCTGGGGGCCAAGGGGACAGGGGGCTCGGGAGCAGTACTTC
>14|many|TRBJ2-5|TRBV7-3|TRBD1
CASSATGDQETQYF
TGTGCCAGCAGTGCGACAGGGGACCAAGAGACCCAGTACTTC
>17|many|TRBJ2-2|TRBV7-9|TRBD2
CASSAYGGASGTGELFF
TGTGCCAGCAGCGCCTACGGCGGGGCTAGCGGGACCGGGGAGCTGTTTTTT
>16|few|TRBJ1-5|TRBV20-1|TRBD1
CSARERGTGGNQPQHF
TGCAGTGCTAGAGAGCGAGGGACAGGGGGCAATCAGCCCCAGCATTTT
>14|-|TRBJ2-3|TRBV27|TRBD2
CASYNSGRADTQYF
TGTGCCAGCTACAATAGCGGGAGGGCAGATACGCAGTATTTT
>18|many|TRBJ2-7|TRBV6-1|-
CASSRRISRSGTLYEQYF
TGTGCCAGCAGTCGGAGAATCTCACGTAGCGGAACTCTCTACGAGCAGTACTTC
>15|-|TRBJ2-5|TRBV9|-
CASSVVGAIGETQYF
TGTGCCAGCAGCGTAGTTGGGGCAATTGGAGAGACCCAGTACTTC
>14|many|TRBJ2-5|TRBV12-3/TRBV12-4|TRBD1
CASSSPTGRKTQYF
TGTGCCAGCAGTTCACCGACAGGGCGGAAGACCCAGTACTTC
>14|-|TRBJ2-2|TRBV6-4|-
CASSDLYGGGELFF
TGTGCCAGCAGTGACCTCTATGGGGGCGGGGAGCTGTTTTTT
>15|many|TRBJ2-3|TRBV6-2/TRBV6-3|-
CASSYRGYSTDTQYF
TGTGCCAGCAGTTACAGGGGATATTCTACAGATACGCAGTATTTT
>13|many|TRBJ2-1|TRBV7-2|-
CASSLVVRVEQFF
TGTGCCAGCAGCTTAGTGGTTAGGGTTGAGCAGTTCTTC
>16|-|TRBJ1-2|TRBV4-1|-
CASSQDLKQGSGGYTF
TGCGCCAGCAGCCAAGATCTTAAGCAGGGGAGCGGTGGCTACACCTTC
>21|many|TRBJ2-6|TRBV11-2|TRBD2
CASSLPRKEREYSSGANVLTF
TGTGCCAGCAGCTTACCGAGAAAGGAGCGGGAATACAGCTCTGGGGCCAACGTCCTGACTTTC
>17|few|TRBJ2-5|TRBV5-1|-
CASSSLSSGARQETQYF
TGCGCCAGCAGCTCCTTGTCGAGCGGAGCACGACAAGAGACCCAGTACTTC